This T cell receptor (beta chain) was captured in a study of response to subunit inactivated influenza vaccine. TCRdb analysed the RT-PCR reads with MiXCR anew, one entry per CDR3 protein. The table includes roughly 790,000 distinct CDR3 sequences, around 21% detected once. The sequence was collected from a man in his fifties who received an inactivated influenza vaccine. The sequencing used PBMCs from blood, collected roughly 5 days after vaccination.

The CDR3 protein is CAISETGTTYGYTF. Here the CDR3 DNA reads TGTGCCATCAGTGAGACAGGGACTACCTATGGCTACACCTTC. The V gene is TRBV10-3, the J gene TRBJ1-2, with D possibly matching TRBD1 (6 bases). Per germline, CDR1 ENHRY and CDR2 SYGVKD. The germline V and J ends were trimmed by 2 bases and 4 bases, with 11 bases remaining between them. The CDR3 length is 14 residues.